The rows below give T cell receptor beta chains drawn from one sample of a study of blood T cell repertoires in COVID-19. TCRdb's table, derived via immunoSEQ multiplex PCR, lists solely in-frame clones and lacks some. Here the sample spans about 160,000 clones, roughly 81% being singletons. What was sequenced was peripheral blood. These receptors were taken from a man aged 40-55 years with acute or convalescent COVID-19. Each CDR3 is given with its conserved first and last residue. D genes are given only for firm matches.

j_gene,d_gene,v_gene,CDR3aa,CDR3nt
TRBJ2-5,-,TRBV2,CASSENRETQYF,TGTGCCAGCAGTGAAAACAGGGAGACCCAGTACTTC
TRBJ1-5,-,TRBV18,CASSPQGDQPQHF,TGTGCCAGCTCACCACAGGGGGACCAGCCCCAGCATTTT
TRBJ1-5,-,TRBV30,CAWSVEGRQPQHF,TGTGCCTGGAGTGTAGAGGGCCGTCAGCCCCAGCATTTT
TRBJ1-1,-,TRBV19,CASSKIGGTNTEAFF,TGTGCCAGTAGTAAAATAGGAGGGACGAACACTGAAGCTTTCTTT
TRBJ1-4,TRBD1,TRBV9,CASSVGTGGSNEKLFF,TGTGCCAGCAGCGTAGGGACAGGGGGCTCTAATGAAAAACTGTTTTTT
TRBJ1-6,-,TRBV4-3,CASSQEGRASYNSPLHF,TGCGCCAGCAGCCAAGAGGGCAGGGCGTCCTATAATTCACCCCTCCACTTT
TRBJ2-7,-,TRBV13,CASSLGASGQTYEQYF,TGTGCCAGCAGCTTAGGGGCATCTGGACAGACCTACGAGCAGTACTTC
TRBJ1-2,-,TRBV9,CASSAQLQGIGGYTF,TGTGCCAGCAGCGCCCAATTACAGGGAATAGGAGGCTACACCTTC
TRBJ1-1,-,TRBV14,CASSQSPRGNTEAFF,TGTGCCAGCAGCCAATCCCCCCGGGGGAACACTGAAGCTTTCTTT
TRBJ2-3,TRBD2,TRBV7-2,CASSFARGGTDTQYF,TGTGCCAGCAGCTTCGCGCGGGGGGGTACAGATACGCAGTATTTT
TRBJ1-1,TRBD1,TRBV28,CASSGQGVFAFF,TGTGCCAGCAGTGGACAGGGGGTGTTTGCTTTCTTT
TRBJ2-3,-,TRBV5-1,CASSLGRESVRADTQYF,TGCGCCAGCAGCTTGGGGAGGGAGTCAGTCCGGGCAGATACGCAGTATTTT
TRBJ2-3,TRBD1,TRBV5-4,CASSLGQGRGTDTQYF,TGTGCCAGCAGCCTGGGACAGGGCCGTGGCACAGATACGCAGTATTTT
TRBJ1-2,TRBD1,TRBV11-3,CASSLGRTGTGGPRYGYTF,TGTGCCAGCAGCTTAGGACGCACCGGGACAGGGGGCCCAAGGTATGGCTACACCTTC
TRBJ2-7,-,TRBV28,CASSPPIGESAEQYF,TGTGCCAGCAGTCCCCCTATAGGGGAAAGCGCCGAGCAGTACTTC
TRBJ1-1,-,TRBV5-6,CASSLYGVRSEAFF,TGTGCCAGCAGCTTGTACGGGGTAAGGTCTGAAGCTTTCTTT
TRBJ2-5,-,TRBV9,CASSVEGEETQYF,TGTGCCAGCAGCGTAGAGGGGGAAGAGACCCAGTACTTC
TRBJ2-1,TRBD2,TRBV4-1,CASSQDRSGSYNEQFF,TGCGCCAGCAGCCAAGATAGGAGCGGGAGCTACAATGAGCAGTTCTTC
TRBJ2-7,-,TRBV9,CASSVDVGSGYEQYF,TGTGCCAGCAGCGTAGACGTGGGGAGCGGCTACGAGCAGTACTTC
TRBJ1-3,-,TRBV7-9,CASSFSGTGNTIYF,TGTGCCAGCAGCTTCTCCGGGACAGGAAACACCATATATTTT
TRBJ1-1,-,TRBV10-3,CAISPEGGVTEAFF,TGTGCCATCAGTCCGGAGGGGGGGGTCACTGAAGCTTTCTTT
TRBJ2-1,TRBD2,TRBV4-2,CASSQGAPSGSSYNEQFF,TGTGCCAGCAGCCAAGGAGCGCCTAGCGGGAGCTCCTACAATGAGCAGTTCTTC
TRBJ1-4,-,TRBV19,CASSAPTAATNEKLFF,TGTGCCAGTAGTGCCCCGACAGCTGCAACTAATGAAAAACTGTTTTTT
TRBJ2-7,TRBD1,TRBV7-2,CASSLSFFGTGGYEQYF,TGTGCCAGCAGCTTAAGCTTCTTCGGGACAGGGGGTTACGAGCAGTACTTC
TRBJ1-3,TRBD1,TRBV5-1,CASSLDQGANGNTIYF,TGCGCCAGCAGCTTGGATCAGGGGGCGAATGGAAACACCATATATTTT
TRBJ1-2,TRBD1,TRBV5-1,CASSFTTGGYGYTF,TGCGCCAGCAGCTTCACGACAGGGGGCTATGGCTACACCTTC
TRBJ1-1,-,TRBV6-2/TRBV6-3,CASSSVGGSTEAFF,TGTGCCAGCAGTTCGGTTGGAGGTAGCACTGAAGCTTTCTTT
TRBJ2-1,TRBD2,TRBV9,CASSPRSGTSGNHEQFF,TGTGCCAGCAGCCCCAGATCCGGGACTAGCGGAAACCATGAGCAGTTCTTC
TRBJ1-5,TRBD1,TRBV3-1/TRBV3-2,CASSQDRGHSNQPQHF,TGTGCCAGCAGCCAAGACAGGGGGCACAGCAATCAGCCCCAGCATTTT
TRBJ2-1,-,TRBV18,CASSPRTEAYNEQFF,TGTGCCAGCTCACCAAGGACAGAAGCCTACAATGAGCAGTTCTTC
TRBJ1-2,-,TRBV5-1,CASSELANYGYTF,TGCGCCAGTTCGGAGTTAGCTAACTATGGCTACACCTTC
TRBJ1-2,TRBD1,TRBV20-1,CSADRGDGYTF,TGCAGTGCCGACAGGGGAGATGGCTACACCTTC
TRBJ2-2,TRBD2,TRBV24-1,CATSDWTSGAAGELFF,TGTGCCACCAGTGATTGGACTAGCGGGGCCGCCGGGGAGCTGTTTTTT
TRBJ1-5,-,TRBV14,CASREVENQPQHF,TGTGCCAGCCGCGAGGTAGAGAATCAGCCCCAGCATTTT
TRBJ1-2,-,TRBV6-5,CASSPGTSNYGYTF,TGTGCCAGCAGTCCCGGGACAAGTAACTATGGCTACACCTTC
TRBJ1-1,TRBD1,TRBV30,CACDRGNTEAFF,TGTGCCTGCGACAGGGGAAACACTGAAGCTTTCTTT
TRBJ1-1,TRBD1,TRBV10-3,CASRTGGNTEAFF,TGTGCCTCGCGCACAGGGGGCAACACTGAAGCTTTCTTT
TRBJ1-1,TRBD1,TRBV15,CATSRGQGARSTEAFF,TGTGCCACCAGCAGAGGACAGGGGGCCAGGAGCACTGAAGCTTTCTTT
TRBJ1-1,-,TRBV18,CASSRTENTEAFF,TGTGCCAGCTCCCGGACAGAGAACACTGAAGCTTTCTTT